The 4 T cell receptor beta chains reported below all come from one sample, sequenced in a study of blood T cell repertoires in COVID-19. Measured with immunoSEQ multiplex PCR; TCRdb has only the in-frame clones, and not every one. The data contain 75,000 or so clones, 65% to 85% of them seen just once; the ten biggest clones take up 3% to 4%. Sequencing was carried out using peripheral blood. These receptors all stem from a man aged 45-65 years with acute or convalescent COVID-19.

The rearrangement links TRBV4-1 to TRBJ2-7; 8 bases are a match to TRBD2. The CDR3 totals 15 residues. Per the germline V gene, CDR1 is MGHRA and CDR2 is YSYEKL. Unmatched junction bases numbered 11, after V lost 4 bases and J lost 6 bases. CDR3 sequence reads: CASSRGGGLRGEQYF. The CDR3 DNA reads TGCGCCAGCAGCCGAGGCGGGGGGCTCCGGGGCGAGCAGTACTTC.

J is TRBJ2-2 and V is TRBV5-8, with D perhaps TRBD1 (6 bases). This CDR3 region has 15 residues. Trimming took off 4 bases at V and 4 bases at J, with 14 bases between the two ends. The germline gives CDR1 SGHTS, CDR2 YDEGEE. CDR3 nucleotides: TGTGCCAGCAGCCCCGGACAGCTCGGCACCGGGGAGCTGTTTTTT. Translated: CASSPGQLGTGELFF.

The CDR3 bases are TGTGCCAGCAGTTTTCGCGGGGGCGCCGTTGAAGCTTTCTTT. It translates to CASSFRGGAVEAFF. The chain joins TRBV28 to TRBJ1-1, with D possibly TRBD1 on 6 matching bases. The CDR3 has 14 residues. Trimming removed 3 bases at V and 7 bases at J, with 15 bases between. Per germline, CDR1 MDHEN and CDR2 SYDVKM.

This clone was recorded many times. The V and J genes are TRBV12-3 or TRBV12-4 and TRBJ1-2; perhaps TRBD1 as D (5 bases). V gave up 7 bases and J gave up 4 bases, with 13 bases separating them. This CDR3 contains 13 residues. In nucleotides, the CDR3 is TGTGCCAGCACGGGAGGGGTGGGCTATGGCTACACCTTC. It translates to CASTGGVGYGYTF.